These T cell receptor beta chains were read from a single sample in a study of identical twins. TCRdb re-called the 5' RACE reads with MiXCR, one entry per CDR3 protein. The data show approximately 1.8 million distinct CDR3 sequences, under 35% seen once. The sequenced material came from cord blood. The source of these receptors is a newborn girl in good health. Both conserved end residues are part of each CDR3. A D gene is named only where the DNA matches it firmly. The size field is filled for only some rows; it gives once, few, many or a size class.

d_gene: NA
v_gene: TRBV7-9
j_gene: TRBJ2-2
len: 15
abundance: few
CDR3nt: TGTGCCAGCAGCTTAGGATCGCAGAACACCGGGGAGCTGTTTTTT
CDR3aa: CASSLGSQNTGELFF

d_gene: NA
v_gene: TRBV18
j_gene: TRBJ1-4
len: 14
abundance: few
CDR3nt: TGTGCCAGCTCACCACTGGGGACTAATGAAAAACTGTTTTTT
CDR3aa: CASSPLGTNEKLFF

d_gene: TRBD2
v_gene: TRBV29-1
j_gene: TRBJ2-2
len: 16
abundance: few
CDR3nt: TGCAGCGTTGAAGATTTAGGCGGGGGGGGCACCGGGGAGCTGTTTTTT
CDR3aa: CSVEDLGGGGTGELFF

d_gene: TRBD1
v_gene: TRBV10-3
j_gene: TRBJ1-2
len: 13
abundance: NA
CDR3nt: TGTGCCATCACCCCGGGACAGGGGATCGGCTACACCTTC
CDR3aa: CAITPGQGIGYTF

d_gene: TRBD2
v_gene: TRBV6-5
j_gene: TRBJ2-3
len: 19
abundance: few
CDR3nt: TGTGCCAGCAGTTTGGGACTAGCGGGAGGGATAAAGGGCACAGATACGCAGTATTTT
CDR3aa: CASSLGLAGGIKGTDTQYF

d_gene: NA
v_gene: TRBV20-1
j_gene: TRBJ1-5
len: 12
abundance: NA
CDR3nt: TGCAGTGCTAGGAATAGCAATCAGCCCCAGCATTTT
CDR3aa: CSARNSNQPQHF

d_gene: TRBD1
v_gene: TRBV7-9
j_gene: TRBJ2-7
len: 15
abundance: NA
CDR3nt: TGTGCCAGCAGCGCCCGGGACAGGCCTCACTACGAGCAGTACTTC
CDR3aa: CASSARDRPHYEQYF

d_gene: NA
v_gene: TRBV14
j_gene: TRBJ2-1
len: 14
abundance: NA
CDR3nt: TGTGCCAGCAGCCACGGGGGATCGGGCAATGAGCAGTTCTTC
CDR3aa: CASSHGGSGNEQFF

d_gene: TRBD2
v_gene: TRBV9
j_gene: TRBJ2-7
len: 15
abundance: NA
CDR3nt: TGTGCCAGCAGCGTAGCTAGCGGGGGGCTCTACGAGCAGTACTTC
CDR3aa: CASSVASGGLYEQYF

d_gene: NA
v_gene: TRBV21-1
j_gene: TRBJ2-3
len: 16
abundance: many
CDR3nt: TGTGCCAGCAGCACCCGGACTAGCGGGGACACAGATACGCAGTATTTT
CDR3aa: CASSTRTSGDTDTQYF

d_gene: TRBD2
v_gene: TRBV20-1
j_gene: TRBJ2-3
len: 15
abundance: NA
CDR3nt: TGCAGTGCTCAGCGACTAGCGATCCGCACAGATACGCAGTATTTT
CDR3aa: CSAQRLAIRTDTQYF

d_gene: NA
v_gene: TRBV20-1
j_gene: TRBJ1-5
len: 17
abundance: NA
CDR3nt: TGCAGTGCTAGATCCCCCAGACTCAGTTCGGGGAATCAGCCCCAGCATTTT
CDR3aa: CSARSPRLSSGNQPQHF

d_gene: TRBD1
v_gene: TRBV9
j_gene: TRBJ1-1
len: 16
abundance: NA
CDR3nt: TGTGCCAGCAGCGTAGGGGACAGGGTCCTGAACACTGAAGCTTTCTTT
CDR3aa: CASSVGDRVLNTEAFF

d_gene: TRBD1
v_gene: TRBV6-1
j_gene: TRBJ2-1
len: 13
abundance: NA
CDR3nt: TGTACCAGCACCGAATTGAACAGGGGGGAGCAGTTCTTC
CDR3aa: CTSTELNRGEQFF

d_gene: NA
v_gene: TRBV20-1
j_gene: TRBJ2-7
len: 13
abundance: few
CDR3nt: TGCAGTGCCCCTCCCATAGGCCCCTACGAGCAGTACTTC
CDR3aa: CSAPPIGPYEQYF

d_gene: NA
v_gene: TRBV28
j_gene: TRBJ1-2
len: 12
abundance: many
CDR3nt: TGTGCCAGCGGGAGGCAGAACTATGGCTACACCTTC
CDR3aa: CASGRQNYGYTF